This T cell receptor (beta chain) came from a study of patients and donors after allogeneic stem cell transplantation. V shed 6 bases, J shed 15 bases, and the junction held 11 bases outside the gene matches. CDR1 and CDR2 from the germline V gene are LGHNA and YNFKEQ. The CDR3 runs 14 residues. MiXCR, run by TCRdb on the RT-PCR reads, gives a single entry per CDR3 protein. The table shows about a million distinct CDR3 sequences, with about a sixth occurring only once. This clonotype has more than one count but fewer than ten. The sequence was obtained from a human donor who was either an allogeneic HSCT recipient or a stem cell or donor lymphocyte infusion donor (not recorded which). It is not recorded whose cells these are; they may come from a transplant donor. The V call is TRBV4-2, the J call TRBJ2-1, with 13 bases aligning to TRBD2. Sample: blood, either unsorted or a sorted T cell fraction (not recorded which). CDR3 DNA sequence: TGTGCCAGCAGGTCCCCGGGACTAGCGGGAAGGGGGTTCTTC. Translated: CASRSPGLAGRGFF.